The clone carrying this TCR beta chain has a count of ten or more. Template switching introduced a universal primer site, and the cDNA bore unique molecular identifiers. TCRdb recomputed calls from the 5' RACE reads with MiXCR, one row per CDR3 protein. The profile shows about 690,000 distinct CDR3 sequences, roughly 6% of them singletons. These data originate in a study of identical twins. CDR3 size: 13 residues. Germline CDR1 is SEHNR and CDR2 is FQNEAQ (reference sequence). The junction had 5 bases not matched to a gene; V was cut back by 11 bases and J by 4 bases. Sequenced input: naive T cells sorted from blood. The source of this sequence is a man aged 18-30 years in good health. V usage is TRBV7-9 and J usage is TRBJ1-4, with TRBD1 matching 9 bases. As DNA, the CDR3 is TGTGCCGCTAGGACAGGGGATAATGAAAAACTGTTTTTT. Its translation: CAARTGDNEKLFF.